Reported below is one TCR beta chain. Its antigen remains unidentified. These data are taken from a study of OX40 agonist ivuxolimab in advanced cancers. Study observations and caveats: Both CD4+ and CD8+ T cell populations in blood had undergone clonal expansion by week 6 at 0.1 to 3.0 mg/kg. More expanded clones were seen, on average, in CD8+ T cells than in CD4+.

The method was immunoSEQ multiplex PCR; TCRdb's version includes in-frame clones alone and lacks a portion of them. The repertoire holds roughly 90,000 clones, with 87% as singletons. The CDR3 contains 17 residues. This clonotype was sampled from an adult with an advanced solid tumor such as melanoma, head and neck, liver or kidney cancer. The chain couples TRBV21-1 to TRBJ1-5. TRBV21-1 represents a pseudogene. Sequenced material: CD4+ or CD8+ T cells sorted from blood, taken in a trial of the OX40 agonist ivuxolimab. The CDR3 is CASSLRLSGLHNQPQHF. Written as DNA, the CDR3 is TGTGCCAGCAGCTTGCGTCTCTCCGGGTTGCACAATCAGCCCCAGCATTTT.